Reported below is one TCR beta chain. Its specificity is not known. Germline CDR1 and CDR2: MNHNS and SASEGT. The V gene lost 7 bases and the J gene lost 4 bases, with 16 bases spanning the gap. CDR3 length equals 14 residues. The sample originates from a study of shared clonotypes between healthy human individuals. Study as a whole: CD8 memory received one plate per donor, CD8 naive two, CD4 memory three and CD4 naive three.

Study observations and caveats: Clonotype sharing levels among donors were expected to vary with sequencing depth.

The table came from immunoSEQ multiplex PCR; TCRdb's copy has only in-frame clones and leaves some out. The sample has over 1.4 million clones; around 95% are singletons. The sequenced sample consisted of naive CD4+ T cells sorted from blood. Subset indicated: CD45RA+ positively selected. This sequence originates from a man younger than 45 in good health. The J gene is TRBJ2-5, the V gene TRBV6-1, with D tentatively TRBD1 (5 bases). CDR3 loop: CASTPPGFRETQYF. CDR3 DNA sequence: TGTGCCAGCACCCCTCCAGGGTTCCGAGAGACCCAGTACTTC.